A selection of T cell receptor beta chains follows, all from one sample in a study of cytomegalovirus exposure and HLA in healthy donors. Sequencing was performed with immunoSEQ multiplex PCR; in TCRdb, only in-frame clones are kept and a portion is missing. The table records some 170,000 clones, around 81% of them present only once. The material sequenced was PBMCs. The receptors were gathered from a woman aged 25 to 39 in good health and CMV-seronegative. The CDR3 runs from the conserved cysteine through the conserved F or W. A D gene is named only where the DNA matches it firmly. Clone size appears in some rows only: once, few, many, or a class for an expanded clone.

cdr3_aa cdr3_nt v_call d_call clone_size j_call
CASVPTSGQGSYEQYF TGTGCCAGCGTACCGACCTCGGGACAGGGGTCCTACGAGCAGTACTTC TRBV7-2 TRBD1 - TRBJ2-7
CASSFGSDTQYF TGTGCCAGTAGTTTCGGGAGTGATACGCAGTATTTT TRBV19 - few TRBJ2-3
CASSIDDTNYGYTF TGTGCCAGTAGTATCGACGACACCAACTATGGCTACACCTTC TRBV19 - few TRBJ1-2
CASSPLGLAGGDTQYF TGTGCCAGCAGTCCACTGGGACTAGCGGGGGGAGATACGCAGTATTTT TRBV27 TRBD2 - TRBJ2-3
CASSLGQGNQPQHF TGTGCCAGCAGCTTAGGGCAGGGGAATCAGCCCCAGCATTTT TRBV7-2 - - TRBJ1-5
CAIGTGQGSEQYF TGTGCCATCGGTACGGGACAGGGAAGCGAGCAGTACTTC TRBV10-3 TRBD1 - TRBJ2-7
CASSLTDRRQETQYF TGCGCCAGCAGCCTCACGGACAGGAGACAAGAGACCCAGTACTTC TRBV4-3 TRBD1 - TRBJ2-5
CASSLDGAGNNEQFF TGTGCCAGCAGCTTAGATGGGGCAGGAAACAATGAGCAGTTCTTC TRBV7-9 - few TRBJ2-1
CASSVAGNGDIQYF TGTGCCAGCAGTGTCGCGGGGAATGGAGACATTCAGTACTTC TRBV25-1 - - TRBJ2-4
CASRTQGGLDYTF TGTGCCAGCAGAACCCAAGGGGGCTTGGACTACACCTTC TRBV27 TRBD1 - TRBJ1-2
CASSPAAGDYGEQYF TGTGCCAGCAGCCCGGCGGCAGGGGATTATGGGGAGCAGTACTTC TRBV9 - - TRBJ2-7
CASSSPGGNTGELFF TGTGCCAGCAGCTCCCCCGGGGGGAACACCGGGGAGCTGTTTTTT TRBV28 - - TRBJ2-2
CASSEGRGYSGANVLTF TGTGCCAGCAGTGAGGGGAGGGGTTACTCTGGGGCCAACGTCCTGACTTTC TRBV2 TRBD2 - TRBJ2-6
CASSLGAGTTDTQYF TGTGCCAGCAGCTTAGGCGCGGGCACCACAGATACGCAGTATTTT TRBV7-9 - - TRBJ2-3
CASSYRDSYTDTQYF TGTGCCAGCAGTTACCGGGACAGCTACACAGATACGCAGTATTTT TRBV27 TRBD1 - TRBJ2-3
CASNTNRGRANTGELFF TGTGCCAGCAACACCAACAGGGGCAGGGCCAACACCGGGGAGCTGTTTTTT TRBV9 TRBD1 - TRBJ2-2
CASSQLTGGSYEQYF TGCGCCAGCAGCCAACTGACAGGGGGCTCCTACGAGCAGTACTTC TRBV4-3 TRBD1 - TRBJ2-7
CASRGGEAFF TGTGCCAGCAGGGGGGGGGAAGCTTTCTTT TRBV25-1 - - TRBJ1-1
CASSYASTGQPQHF TGTGCCAGCAGTTACGCTTCGACGGGGCAGCCCCAGCATTTT TRBV6-5 - - TRBJ1-5
CASSLWEGQGKSPLHF TGTGCCAGCAGCTTGTGGGAGGGACAGGGGAAATCACCCCTCCACTTT TRBV7-9 TRBD1 - TRBJ1-6
CASSPFVLAGNPDTQYF TGTGCCAGCAGCCCATTTGTACTAGCGGGAAATCCAGATACGCAGTATTTT TRBV7-3 TRBD2 - TRBJ2-3
CASSQSSGNQPQHF TGTGCCAGCAGCCAATCCTCAGGAAATCAGCCCCAGCATTTT TRBV16 - - TRBJ1-5
CASSSFEFEDSFNYGYTF TGTGCCAGCAGCTCCTTCGAGTTCGAGGACTCCTTTAACTATGGCTACACCTTC TRBV7-8 - - TRBJ1-2
CASSGGTGHNEKLFF TGTGCCAGCAGCGGAGGGACAGGGCACAATGAAAAACTGTTTTTT TRBV6-6 TRBD1 - TRBJ1-4